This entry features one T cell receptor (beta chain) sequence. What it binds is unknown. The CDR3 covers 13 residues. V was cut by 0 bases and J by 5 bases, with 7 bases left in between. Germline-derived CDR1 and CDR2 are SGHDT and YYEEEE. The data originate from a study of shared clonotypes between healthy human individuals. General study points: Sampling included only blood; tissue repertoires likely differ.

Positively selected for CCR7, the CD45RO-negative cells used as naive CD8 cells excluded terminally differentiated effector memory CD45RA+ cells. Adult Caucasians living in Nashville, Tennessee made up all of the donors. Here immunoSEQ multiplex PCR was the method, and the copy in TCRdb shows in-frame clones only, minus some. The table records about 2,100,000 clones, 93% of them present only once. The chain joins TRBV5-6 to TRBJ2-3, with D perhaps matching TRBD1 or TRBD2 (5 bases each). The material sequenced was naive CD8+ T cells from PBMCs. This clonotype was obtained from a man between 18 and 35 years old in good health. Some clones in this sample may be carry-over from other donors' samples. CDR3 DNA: TGTGCCAGCAGCTTGGGGGGGAGAGATACGCAGTATTTT. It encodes CASSLGGRDTQYF.